Listed here are 24 T cell receptor beta chains from one sample, sequenced in a study of vaccination and CD4 T cells after COVID-19. At the Johns Hopkins FTIC core, DNA taken from cultured CD4+ T cells was sequenced by way of the Oncomine TCR Beta short-read assay. TCRdb passed the PCR reads through MiXCR, listing each CDR3 protein once. The sample has some 8,000 distinct CDR3 sequences, around 61% seen once; the top ten hold 35% to 45%. Treatment meaning: roughly ten-day PBMC culture with coronavirus spike peptide pools or control peptides (ViraFEST assay). These TCRs are of unknown antigen specificity. Sequencing was carried out using CD4+ T cells from blood, cultured in vitro. The source of these receptors is a human donor who had recovered from COVID-19.

The V and J genes are TRBV12-3 or TRBV12-4 and TRBJ1-5; D unclear. There are 15 residues in the CDR3. V dropped 5 bases and J dropped 2 bases, with 13 bases sitting between them. The CDR3 loop is CASSPGNKGNQPQHF. DNA for the CDR3: TGTGCCAGCAGTCCGGGGAATAAGGGCAATCAGCCCCAGCATTTT.

The chain has TRBV7-6 and TRBJ2-3; D is perhaps TRBD1 or TRBD2 (5 bases each). Germline CDR1 is SGHVS and CDR2 is FNYEAQ. This CDR3 is 16 amino acids long. Trimming shortened V by 5 bases and J by 1 base, and 16 bases separated the two germline ends. The CDR3 sequence is CASSRGQGTGTDTQYF. The CDR3 region has the DNA TGTGCCAGCAGCCGCGGGCAGGGAACCGGCACAGATACGCAGTATTTT.

This clonotype was seen a few times. The chain joins TRBV6-2 or TRBV6-3 to TRBJ1-1, with D hard to call. The CDR3 length is 16 residues. Looked up from germline, CDR1 is MNHEY and CDR2 is SVGEGT. Trimming removed 2 bases at V and 1 base at J, with 14 bases between. CDR3 in amino acids: CASSYADGPGNTEAFF. The CDR3 coding sequence is TGTGCCAGCAGTTACGCGGACGGCCCCGGGAACACTGAAGCTTTCTTT.

This chain connects TRBV11-3 to TRBJ1-6; 8 nucleotides agree with TRBD1. The CDR3 runs 16 residues. V gave up 4 bases and J gave up 9 bases; unmatched junction bases: 11. CDR1 is SGHNT, CDR2 YENEEA, per germline. CDR3 nucleotide sequence: TGTGCCAGCAGCTCCGGTGGGCCAGGGGGCGGTTCACCCCTCCACTTT. This gives the protein CASSSGGPGGGSPLHF.

This rearrangement joins TRBV5-4 to TRBJ1-5; D remains ambiguous. Trimming pared 4 bases from V and 0 bases from J, leaving 8 bases between. CDR1 SGHNT and CDR2 YYREEE come from the germline V gene (reference sequence). This CDR3 spans 14 amino acids. CDR3 in DNA: TGTGCCAGCAGCACGGGCGGTAGCAATCAGCCCCAGCATTTT. Protein product: CASSTGGSNQPQHF.

The chain joins TRBV30 to TRBJ1-1; D perhaps matches TRBD1 (6 bases). V was cut by 0 bases and J by 1 base, with 9 bases left in between. There are 14 residues in the CDR3. The germline V gene has CDR1 GTSNPN and CDR2 SVGIG (reference sequence). Here the CDR3 reads CAWSVSQGNTEAFF. The CDR3 nucleotides are TGTGCCTGGAGTGTTTCACAGGGGAACACTGAAGCTTTCTTT.

The J gene is TRBJ2-1, the V gene TRBV4-1; 7 bases are shared with TRBD1. CDR3 length equals 16 residues. After removal of 3 bases from V and 2 bases from J, the junction contained 7 bases not matched to a gene. Germline loops: CDR1 MGHRA, CDR2 YSYEKL. The CDR3 nucleotides read TGCGCCAGCAGCCAGATTAGGGGGCAACCCTACAATGAGCAGTTCTTC. It specifies CASSQIRGQPYNEQFF.

The chain uses TRBV19 and TRBJ1-2, with D maybe TRBD1 (6 bases). The CDR3 totals 14 residues. Germline V gene sequence: CDR1 LNHDA, CDR2 SQIVND (reference sequence). Trimming pared 7 bases from V and 0 bases from J, leaving 12 bases between. The CDR3 nucleotides read TGTGCCAGTACCCCTCACAGGGCTAACTATGGCTACACCTTC. Translation gives CASTPHRANYGYTF.

This clonotype was found once. This chain uses TRBV9 with TRBJ2-2, with D perhaps matching TRBD2 (5 bases). CDR1 and CDR2 from the germline V gene are SGDLS and YYNGEE. V lost 3 bases, J lost 6 bases, and 15 bases lay in between. The CDR3 length is 15 residues. The DNA for the CDR3 is TGTGCCAGCAGCGGAGCAGTTATCGGGGCCGGGGAGCTGTTTTTT. Translating gives CASSGAVIGAGELFF.

The chain links TRBV20-1 to TRBJ1-6; the match to TRBD1 covers 7 bases. V lost 5 bases, J lost 0 bases, and 13 bases stayed unmatched. The CDR3 spans 18 residues. The germline V gene has CDR1 DFQATT and CDR2 SNEGSKA (reference sequence). The CDR3 DNA reads as TGCAGTGCTGAAGGAAAAGGGACAGACAGCTCCTATAATTCACCCCTCCACTTT. It specifies CSAEGKGTDSSYNSPLHF.

This clonotype was found a few times. The chain combines TRBV24-1 with TRBJ1-1; 7 bases match TRBD1. V was clipped by 6 bases and J by 1 base; unmatched bases: 7. Germline loops: CDR1 KGHDR, CDR2 SFDVKD. This CDR3 region has 15 residues. CDR3 protein: CATSIRDRENTEAFF. CDR3 in DNA: TGTGCCACCAGTATACGGGACAGAGAGAACACTGAAGCTTTCTTT.

The gene calls are TRBV20-1 and TRBJ2-3, with 9 bases fitting TRBD1. Germline CDR1 is DFQATT and CDR2 is SNEGSKA (reference sequence). This CDR3 is built from 13 residues. J gave up 4 bases and V 5 bases, and 4 bases lay outside the gene matches. The CDR3 nucleotides are TGCAGTGCTGGACAGGGGTTTGCAGATACGCAGTATTTT. Its protein product is CSAGQGFADTQYF.

This clonotype has only one observation. CDR3 in DNA: TGTGCCAGCAGCCAAGGTGGGGGGGACTGGAGCAAAAACATTCAGTACTTC. It encodes CASSQGGGDWSKNIQYF. The rearrangement links TRBV4-2 to TRBJ2-4; the match to TRBD2 covers 7 bases. Germline V gene sequence: CDR1 LGHNA, CDR2 YNFKEQ. V trimming: 1 base; J trimming: 3 bases; junction bases outside the gene matches: 9. The CDR3 loop spans 17 amino acids.

This chain connects TRBV9 to TRBJ1-2; 7 bases align to TRBD1. The CDR3 is 14 amino acids. V trimming: 0 bases; J trimming: 6 bases; junction bases outside the gene matches: 5. CDR1 and CDR2 (germline): SGDLS, YYNGEE. In DNA form, the CDR3 reads TGTGCCAGCAGCGTAGTAGGGCAGGGGGATGGCTACACCTTC. This translates into CASSVVGQGDGYTF.

The J gene is TRBJ1-6, the V gene TRBV27, with 9 bases identical to TRBD1. Germline CDR1 MNHEY, CDR2 SMNVEV (reference sequence). J was trimmed by 8 bases and V by 5 bases; bases with no gene match: 16. This CDR3 has 18 residues. This CDR3 is CASSKTKTGGLSYSPLHF. The CDR3 DNA sequence: TGTGCCAGCAGTAAAACCAAGACAGGGGGGCTATCTTATTCACCCCTCCACTTT.

CDR3 amino acids: CASSRQMNTEAFF. As DNA, the CDR3 is TGTGCCAGCAGTCGACAGATGAACACTGAAGCTTTCTTT. The chain employs TRBV12-3 or TRBV12-4 and TRBJ1-1; TRBD1 might be the D (5 bases). The CDR3 runs to 13 residues. The germline V and J ends were trimmed by 5 bases and 0 bases, with 7 bases remaining between them.

This clonotype showed up just once. The chain combines TRBV30 with TRBJ2-5; no clear D gene. The CDR3 has 11 amino acids. V was trimmed by 0 bases and J by 5 bases, leaving 4 bases between them. Per the germline V gene, CDR1 is GTSNPN and CDR2 is SVGIG (reference sequence). The CDR3 DNA reads as TGTGCCTGGAGTGTTGGTGAGACCCAGTACTTC. Residues: CAWSVGETQYF.

The chain couples TRBV15 to TRBJ2-2; D is undetermined. The CDR3 length is 16 residues. Trimming removed 0 bases at V and 1 base at J, with 9 bases between. Germline V CDR1 and CDR2: LNHNV, YYDKDF (reference sequence). The CDR3 DNA reads TGTGCCACCAGCAGAGAACTCTTGGGGAACACCGGGGAGCTGTTTTTT. As protein: CATSRELLGNTGELFF.

This clonotype was seen only a few times. The chain has TRBV20-1 and TRBJ2-7; 10 nucleotides match TRBD2. Per germline, CDR1 DFQATT and CDR2 SNEGSKA (reference sequence). This CDR3 contains 15 residues. The V gene end was trimmed by 8 bases and the J gene end by 0 bases; junction bases not matched to a gene: 10. The CDR3 reads CSPKFTSGNSYEQYF. For the CDR3, the DNA is TGCAGTCCGAAATTTACTAGCGGGAACTCCTACGAGCAGTACTTC.

The CDR3 here is CASSRGGYNSPLHF. In DNA form, the CDR3 reads TGTGCCAGCAGCCGGGGTGGATATAATTCACCCCTCCACTTT. The chain couples TRBV6-1 to TRBJ1-6, with D hard to call. Trimming cost V 6 bases and J 4 bases, with 10 bases left between them. CDR1 and CDR2 from the germline V gene are MNHNS and SASEGT. The CDR3 sequence is 14 residues long.

V and J are TRBV6-1 and TRBJ2-5, with D tentatively TRBD2 (6 bases). V was shortened by 11 bases and J by 4 bases, with 20 bases between the two germline ends. The CDR3 has 14 amino acids. Per germline, CDR1 MNHNS and CDR2 SASEGT. CDR3 loop: CASTGGGVGETQYF. The CDR3 DNA sequence: TGTGCCTCGACCGGGGGTGGAGTAGGAGAGACCCAGTACTTC.

This clonotype turned up a few times. The genes are TRBV6-2 or TRBV6-3 and TRBJ2-2; D is uncertain. The CDR3 extends over 17 amino acids. V dropped 0 bases and J dropped 2 bases, with 13 bases sitting between them. Germline-derived CDR1 and CDR2 are MNHEY and SVGEGT. CDR3 loop: CASSYSKTSINTGELFF. In DNA, the CDR3 is TGTGCCAGCAGTTACTCGAAGACCTCAATTAACACCGGGGAGCTGTTTTTT.

This clonotype was seen a handful of times. V is TRBV25-1 and J is TRBJ1-1; D unclear. Germline V gene sequence: CDR1 MGHDK, CDR2 SYGVNS. This CDR3 contains 11 residues. The ends were cut back, 7 bases at V and 5 bases at J, with 8 bases in the middle. The CDR3 protein is CASTGWTEAFF. The CDR3 DNA reads TGTGCCAGCACTGGGTGGACTGAAGCTTTCTTT. The full variable domain, its missing parts supplied by reference TRBV25-1 and TRBJ1-1, is EADIYQTPRYLVIGTGKKITLECSQTMGHDKMYWYQQDPGMELHLIHYSYGVNSTEKGDLSSESTVSRIRTEHFPLTLESARPSHTSQYLCASTGWTEAFFGQGTRLTVV.

The V and J genes are TRBV6-4 and TRBJ1-2, with TRBD1 matching over 8 bases. The CDR3 is 13 amino acids. J was trimmed by 4 bases and V by 5 bases; bases with no gene match: 3. The V gene's germline CDR1 is MRHNA and CDR2 SNTAGT. CDR3 residues: CASSTGTGYGYTF. The CDR3 DNA follows: TGTGCCAGCAGTACCGGGACAGGCTATGGCTACACCTTC.